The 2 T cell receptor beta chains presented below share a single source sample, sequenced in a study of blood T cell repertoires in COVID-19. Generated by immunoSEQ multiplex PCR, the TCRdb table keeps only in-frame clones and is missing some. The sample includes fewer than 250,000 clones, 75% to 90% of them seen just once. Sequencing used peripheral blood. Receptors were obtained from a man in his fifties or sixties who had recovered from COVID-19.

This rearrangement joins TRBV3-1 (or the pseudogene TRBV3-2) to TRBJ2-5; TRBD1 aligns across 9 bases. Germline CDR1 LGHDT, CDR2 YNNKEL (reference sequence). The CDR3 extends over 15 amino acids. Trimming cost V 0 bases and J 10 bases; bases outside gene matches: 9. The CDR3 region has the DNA TGTGCCAGCAGCCAAGATCATAAGGGACAGGGACACCAGTACTTC. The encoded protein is CASSQDHKGQGHQYF.

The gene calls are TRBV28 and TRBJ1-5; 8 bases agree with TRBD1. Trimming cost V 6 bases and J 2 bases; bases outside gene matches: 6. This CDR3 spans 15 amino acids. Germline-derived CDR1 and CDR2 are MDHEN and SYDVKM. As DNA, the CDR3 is TGTGCCAGCAGACCCGGGACAGGCGGCAATCAGCCCCAGCATTTT. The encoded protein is CASRPGTGGNQPQHF. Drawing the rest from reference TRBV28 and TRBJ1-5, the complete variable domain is DVKVTQSSRYLVKRTGEKVFLECVQDMDHENMFWYRQDPGLGLRLIYFSYDVKMKEKGDIPEGYSVSREKKERFSLILESASTNQTSMYLCASRPGTGGNQPQHFGDGTRLSIL.